Described below is a single TCR beta chain sequence and its context. Original processing notes: Amplification with reference gene primers provided the estimates of nucleated cell counts. Sequencing was performed with immunoSEQ multiplex PCR; in TCRdb, only in-frame clones are kept and a portion is missing. D and trimming come from the DNA, and the V and J calls and clone size come from that table. Here the sample spans about 160,000 clones, about three quarters being singletons. This entry is derived from a study of blood T cell repertoires in COVID-19. Turning to the study itself: Sample material is recorded as cDNA or gDNA derived from T cells, B-cell-depleted T cells, or PBMCs.

The CDR3 sequence is 16 residues long. The germline CDR1 and CDR2 sequences are SGHDT and YYEEEE. The trim removed 0 bases at V and 4 bases at J, leaving 4 bases unmatched. The clonotype originates from a man aged 55 to 69 with acute or convalescent COVID-19. This rearrangement joins TRBV5-6 to TRBJ2-2, with 9 bases fitting TRBD2. Specimen: peripheral blood. The CDR3 here is CASSLVSGGPTGELFF. The CDR3 coding sequence is TGTGCCAGCAGCTTGGTTAGCGGGGGTCCCACCGGGGAGCTGTTTTTT.